This entry is about one TCR beta chain. Its antigen remains unidentified. This may stem from a read error, because a much larger clone lies one nucleotide away. This specimen comes from a study of HIV-infected patients and healthy controls (dated by TCRdb to the mid-2010s). About the investigation overall: Although they stayed below normal ranges, CD4 counts in most of the 16 patients rose modestly but significantly after three months of therapy. No consistent shift in CD8 counts was seen during early therapy, whereas a slight rise was seen in the CD4:CD8 ratio. An undetectable viral load was attained by 11 of 16 patients by the second bleed and by all patients after a further year of therapy. Patients lacked overall T-cell lymphocytopenia, and total CDR3 counts per chain did not differ significantly from controls. The question the study tested was whether immune perturbation and reconstitution could be captured by deep TCR repertoire sequencing of small blood samples from HIV patients.

Broad study findings and their caveats: Processing included only sixteen HIV-infected individuals, and this was regarded by the authors as a major limit on how widely the findings apply. HIV-associated CDR3s exhibited a significant reduction in frequency during therapy, whereas CMV-associated CDR3s exhibited no significant change, although the majority increased in frequency. The pairing of alpha and beta chains was not determined in the samples. The observed differences in diversity could not be explained by the slight differences in age and sex profiles between the study cohorts. Compared with controls, HIV-infected patients showed significantly different mean usage of eight alpha and eight beta V genes. Differing numbers of distinct sequences in patients and controls hindered comparison, and size-matching assigned excessive weight to rare events in the HIV-infected data. Healthy controls shared more CDR3s between individuals than HIV+ patients, by Jaccard index and by count of highly shared sequences. HIV-infected repertoires had significantly higher mean Gini indices than controls, possibly reflecting oligoclonality. MAIT cell alpha-chain CDR3s were found at high frequency in healthy controls but were severely depleted in HIV+ repertoires. Using whole blood restricted sequencing depth and prevented separating the dynamics of distinct T-cell subpopulations. The study did not determine donor HLA types. Compared with untreated HIV+ repertoires, healthy control repertoires had roughly threefold more distinct CDR3s and higher Shannon diversity. Size-matched repertoire data did not replicate the apparent post-therapy recovery of the Gini index in HIV-infected patients.

Reverse transcription of around 490 ng RNA was performed with SuperScript III using primers directed against the alpha and beta constant regions. Separate alpha and beta chain libraries were made by chain-specific third strand synthesis with multiplexing indices. The protocol used a single primer pair to amplify all rearrangements within a chain, which avoided primer bias, and attached molecular barcodes to each cDNA molecule. The SP2 sequencing primer site and a random hexamer were carried on a 5' RACE adapter, to which purified cDNA was joined by T4 RNA Ligase 1. With slow temperature ramps used to favor optimal annealing, second strand synthesis was primed from the SP2 site with Phusion polymerase. Two random hexamer sequences, both added before amplification and joined together, made up the 12-nucleotide barcode of each molecule. A short first PCR added P5 and P7 adapter elements plus a second index, followed by an approximately 23-cycle amplification PCR with P5s and P7 primers. A total of about 30 PCR cycles were applied to the libraries, which were quantified on a Qubit, sized on a Bioanalyzer, and diluted to approximately 3.6 nM. Normalized libraries were sequenced on an Illumina MiSeq with 2 x 250 paired-end kits. Into around 9.9 ul Tris-Cl, the reverse transcription reactions were eluted following cleanup on MinElute columns. The adapter ligations were run for roughly 25 hours at 16 degrees C, and AMPure XP beads at a 1:1 ratio were afterwards used to clean them. In the source study's methods: A modified Decombinator processed the demultiplexed FASTQ files and output V, J, insert and barcode information. Sequences sharing a barcode but differing from the dominant sequence were discarded as errors, and barcodes clustered at Levenshtein distance 3 were counted to estimate original cDNA molecules. The R packages ineq, vegan, igraph and RCytoscape were used for downstream analyses, with IMGT nomenclature and CDR3 definitions applied. V gene usage was calculated across distinct sequences, with every TCR tallied a single time to avoid skew from clonal expansion. Within a donor, similarity networks joined unique CDR3 amino acid sequences in every case where two of them were separated by a single Levenshtein edit. Published HIV-specific CDR3s (around 90 alpha, about 730 beta) and CMV-specific CDR3s (around 12 alpha, over 200 beta) were compiled and searched for in the repertoires. It was shown by random subsampling to size-matched repertoires that the decreased diversity of patients was not caused by their lower sequence numbers. The public sequencing data were trimmed at Q25 with fastp and processed into clonotypes with MiXCR by TCRdb, which kept only in-frame beta chains. Rows are unified per CDR3 protein, each entry keeping the most common DNA and genes. TCRdb, rather than the study authors, made the V and J calls. The sample yields 3,500 to 5,000 distinct CDR3 sequences; less than 15% were counted once. The top ten clonotypes cover roughly 14% of the sample.

For CDR1 and CDR2, the germline V gene lists SGHDN and FVKESK. From cysteine to phenylalanine, the CDR3 is 13 amino acids long. This entry keeps only the CDR3 DNA: 39 bases, framed from base 1. Since whole blood was used without any cell fractionation, the repertoire reflected all peripheral T cells in unsorted form. An approximately 2.5 ml sample of peripheral blood was drawn into Tempus tubes for RNA extraction. The first sixteen eligible patients were processed from the enrolled HIV-infected adults, who had not yet received antiretroviral therapy and were about to begin treatment. Patients with febrile or AIDS-related illness, tumors, hepatitis B or C coinfection, immunomodulatory therapy, recent vaccination or treatment interruptions were excluded from enrollment. The TURBO-DNase kit was used to remove leftover genomic DNA, and GLOBINclear was used to deplete globin mRNA. The study collected pretreatment blood from HIV-infected patients just before antiretroviral therapy was started.

This clonotype was sampled from an adult with HIV infection. The specimen was blood, collected before antiretroviral therapy. The chain joins TRBV14 to TRBJ2-3, with the D call tentatively TRBD1 or TRBD2, each fitting 5 bases. The nucleotide sequence is given as TGTTCCAGCAGCCAAGGGACCACAGATACGCAGTATTTT. This sequence encodes CSSSQGTTDTQYF.